What follows is one TCR beta chain and its context. Its antigen is currently unknown. This sample is part of a study of cytomegalovirus exposure and HLA in healthy donors. Study-wide results and limits: For most subjects, TCR beta sequences were reported to predict HLA-A and HLA-B alleles with accuracy.

A multiplex PCR was run with 60 Vbeta primers and 13 Jbeta primers. Libraries were prepared by immunoSEQ multiplex PCR; TCRdb keeps only in-frame clonotypes and omits some of them. The top ten hold 2% to 2.5% of the sample, which has about 140,000 clones, 80% seen once. V was trimmed by 5 bases and J by 3 bases, leaving 8 bases between them. CDR1 SGHAT and CDR2 FQDESV come from the germline V gene (reference sequence). The CDR3 totals 12 residues. This TCR was sampled from a man aged 45-65 years in good health and CMV-seronegative. This chain joins TRBV11-1 and TRBJ2-7; D is ambiguous. The sample taken for sequencing was PBMCs. The CDR3 protein is CASSDIRYEQYF. The CDR3 nucleotides read TGTGCCAGCAGCGACATCCGCTACGAGCAGTACTTC.